The clone carrying this T cell receptor (beta chain) appeared a few times. Its matching antigen is unknown. This record belongs to a study of immune heterogeneity within non-small cell lung tumors. Study-level background: A handful of squamous cell carcinomas, about 10 non-squamous carcinomas and 1 not otherwise specified made up the tumors.

V was pared by 7 bases and J by 3 bases, with 5 bases of the junction left unmatched. The CDR3 sequence is 14 residues long. The germline V gene has CDR1 SGHRS and CDR2 YFSETQ. Bulk tumor genomic DNA served as template, at 600 ng per sample. Multiple biopsies spaced far apart were taken from each primary tumor during surgery. Before undergoing curative surgery, patients had newly diagnosed non-small cell lung cancer that was untreated. Overall study results and limits: Each patient's tumor sites shared recurring identical dominant CDR3 beta clonotypes, and individual sites also carried their own high-frequency clones.

Multiplex PCR employing 32 V and 13 J primers generated amplicons of the TCR beta CDR3. TCRdb re-analysed the multiplex PCR reads in MiXCR, keeping a single row per CDR3 protein. The sample has about 22,000 distinct CDR3 sequences, 27% seen once. The gene calls are TRBV5-1 and TRBJ1-2; 11 positions agree with TRBD1. The sequenced sample was lung tumor tissue. The TCR comes from a man aged 40-55 years with non-small cell lung cancer. CDR3 DNA sequence: TGCGCCAGCGAGCCGGGACAGGGGGACTATGGCTACACCTTC. Amino acids: CASEPGQGDYGYTF. Based on the CDR3 plus reference TRBV5-1 and TRBJ1-2, the full variable domain is KAGVTQTPRYLIKTRGQQVTLSCSPISGHRSVSWYQQTPGQGLQFLFEYFSETQRNKGNFPGRFSGRQFSNSRSEMNVSTLELGDSALYLCASEPGQGDYGYTFGSGTRLTVV.